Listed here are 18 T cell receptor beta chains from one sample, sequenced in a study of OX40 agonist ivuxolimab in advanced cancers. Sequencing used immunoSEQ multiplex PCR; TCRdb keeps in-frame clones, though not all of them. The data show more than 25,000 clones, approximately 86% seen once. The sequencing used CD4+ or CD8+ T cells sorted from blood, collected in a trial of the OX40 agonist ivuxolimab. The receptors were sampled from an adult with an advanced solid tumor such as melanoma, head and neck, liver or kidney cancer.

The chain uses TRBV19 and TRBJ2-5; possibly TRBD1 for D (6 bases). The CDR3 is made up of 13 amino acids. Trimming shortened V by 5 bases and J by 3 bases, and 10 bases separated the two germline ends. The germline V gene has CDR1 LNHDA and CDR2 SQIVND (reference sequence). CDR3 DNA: TGTGCCAGTAGTCCGGACAGTGAAGAGACCCAGTACTTC. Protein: CASSPDSEETQYF.

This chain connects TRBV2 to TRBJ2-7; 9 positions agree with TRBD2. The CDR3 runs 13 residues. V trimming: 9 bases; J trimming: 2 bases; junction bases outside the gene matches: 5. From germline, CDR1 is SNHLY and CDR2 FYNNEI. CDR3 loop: CARSSGETYEQYF. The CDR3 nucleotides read TGTGCCAGATCTAGCGGGGAAACCTACGAGCAGTACTTC.

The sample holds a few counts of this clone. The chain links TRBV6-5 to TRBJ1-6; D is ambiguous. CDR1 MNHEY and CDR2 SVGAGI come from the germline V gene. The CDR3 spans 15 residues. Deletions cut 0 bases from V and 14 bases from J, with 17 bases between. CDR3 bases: TGTGCCAGCAGTTACTCCCGGGCCAGCGGTTGGGCCCTCCACTTT. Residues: CASSYSRASGWALHF.

CDR3 bases: TGTGCCAGCAGCATATTAGCGGGGGGATACAATGAGCAGTTCTTC. Its translation: CASSILAGGYNEQFF. The rearrangement joins TRBV6-5 to TRBJ2-1; 10 nucleotides align to TRBD2. Germline V lookup: CDR1 MNHEY, CDR2 SVGAGI. This CDR3 comprises 15 residues. The V segment lost 6 bases and the J segment 4 bases; nucleotides outside the gene matches: 6.

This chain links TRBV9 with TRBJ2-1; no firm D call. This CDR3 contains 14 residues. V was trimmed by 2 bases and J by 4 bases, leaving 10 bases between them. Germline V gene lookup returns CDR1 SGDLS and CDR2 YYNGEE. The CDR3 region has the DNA TGTGCCAGCAGCGTTGGCGGTAGGTACAATGAGCAGTTCTTC. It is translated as CASSVGGRYNEQFF.

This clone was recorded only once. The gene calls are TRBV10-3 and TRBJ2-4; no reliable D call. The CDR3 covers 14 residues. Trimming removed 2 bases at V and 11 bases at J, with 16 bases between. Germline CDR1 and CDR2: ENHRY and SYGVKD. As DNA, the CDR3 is TGTGCCATCAGTGAGCCAAACCATGGGTTAGTTCAGTACTTC. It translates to CAISEPNHGLVQYF.

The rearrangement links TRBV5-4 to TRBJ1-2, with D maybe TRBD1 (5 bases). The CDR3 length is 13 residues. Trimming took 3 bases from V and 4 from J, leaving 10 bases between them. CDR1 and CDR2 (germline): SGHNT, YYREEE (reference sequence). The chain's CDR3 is CASSWGSLYGYTF. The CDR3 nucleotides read TGTGCCAGCAGCTGGGGCAGTCTCTATGGCTACACCTTC.

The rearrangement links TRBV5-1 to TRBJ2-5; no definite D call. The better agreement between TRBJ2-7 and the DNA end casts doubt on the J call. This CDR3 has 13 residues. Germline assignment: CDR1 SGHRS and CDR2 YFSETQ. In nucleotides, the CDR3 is TGCGCCAGCTCGGAAAGGCCCTTCTACGAGCAGTACTTC. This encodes CASSERPFYEQYF.

In DNA form, the CDR3 reads TGCGCCAGCAGCCAAGTGCTAGCGGAGTCCTACGAGCAGTACTTC. Translation: CASSQVLAESYEQYF. The chain recombines TRBV4-1 with TRBJ2-7; TRBD2 matches 7 bases. The V gene's germline CDR1 is MGHRA and CDR2 YSYEKL. CDR3 length equals 15 residues. After removal of 1 base from V and 1 base from J, the junction contained 4 bases not matched to a gene.

CDR3 residues: CASRVGYGGYTF. The CDR3 DNA follows: TGTGCCAGTAGGGTAGGGTACGGTGGCTACACCTTC. The chain couples TRBV19 to TRBJ1-2; D unresolved. Germline V gene lookup returns CDR1 LNHDA and CDR2 SQIVND (reference sequence). This CDR3 comprises 12 residues. Between the trimmed V and J ends, which lost 6 bases and 7 bases, there was a span of 12 bases.

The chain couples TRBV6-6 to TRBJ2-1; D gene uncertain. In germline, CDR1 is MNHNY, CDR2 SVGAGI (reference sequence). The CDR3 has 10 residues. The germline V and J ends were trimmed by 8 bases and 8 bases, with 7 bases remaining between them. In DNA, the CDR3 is TGTGCCAGCGGGAACGATGAGCAGTTCTTC. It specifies CASGNDEQFF.

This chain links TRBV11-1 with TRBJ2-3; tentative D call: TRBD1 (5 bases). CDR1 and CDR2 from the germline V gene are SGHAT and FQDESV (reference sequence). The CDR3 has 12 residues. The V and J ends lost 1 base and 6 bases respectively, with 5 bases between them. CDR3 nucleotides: TGTGCCAGCAGCTTAGAGGGGGATACGCAGTATTTT. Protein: CASSLEGDTQYF.

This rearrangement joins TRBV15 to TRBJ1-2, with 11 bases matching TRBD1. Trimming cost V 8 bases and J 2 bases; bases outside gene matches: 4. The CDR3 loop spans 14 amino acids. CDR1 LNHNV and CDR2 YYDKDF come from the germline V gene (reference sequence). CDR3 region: CATWDRGDNYGYTF. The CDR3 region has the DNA TGTGCCACCTGGGACAGGGGGGACAACTATGGCTACACCTTC. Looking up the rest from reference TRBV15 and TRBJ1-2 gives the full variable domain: DAMVIQNPRYQVTQFGKPVTLSCSQTLNHNVMYWYQQKSSQAPKLLFHYYDKDFNNEADTPDNFQSRRPNTSFCFLDIRSPGLGDTAMYLCATWDRGDNYGYTFGSGTRLTVV.

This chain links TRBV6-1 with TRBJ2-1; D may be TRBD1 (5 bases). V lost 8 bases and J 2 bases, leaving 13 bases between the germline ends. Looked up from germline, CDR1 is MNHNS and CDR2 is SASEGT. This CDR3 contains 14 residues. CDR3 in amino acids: CASGARQPYNEQFF. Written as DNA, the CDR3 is TGTGCCAGCGGGGCCCGACAGCCCTACAATGAGCAGTTCTTC.

Here the CDR3 DNA reads TGCGCCAGCAGCCAGCCCGGGACGGAAATCTCCTACGAGCAGTACTTC. It yields the protein CASSQPGTEISYEQYF. The chain links TRBV4-1 to TRBJ2-7; D is possibly TRBD1 or TRBD2 (5 bases each). The CDR3 length is 16 residues. Germline values: CDR1 MGHRA, CDR2 YSYEKL. V lost 3 bases and J 0 bases, leaving 15 bases between the germline ends.

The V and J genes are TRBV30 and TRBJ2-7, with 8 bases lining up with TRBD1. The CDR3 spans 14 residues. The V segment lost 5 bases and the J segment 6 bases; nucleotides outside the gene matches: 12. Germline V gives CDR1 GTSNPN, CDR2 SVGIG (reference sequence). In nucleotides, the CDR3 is TGTGCCTGGGACTTGGGGACAGGTCCTACCGAGCAGTACTTC. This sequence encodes CAWDLGTGPTEQYF.

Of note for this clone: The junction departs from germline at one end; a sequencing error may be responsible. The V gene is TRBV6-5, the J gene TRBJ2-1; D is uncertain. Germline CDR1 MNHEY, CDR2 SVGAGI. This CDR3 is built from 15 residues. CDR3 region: CASTYSTALYNEQFF. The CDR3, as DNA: TGTGCCAGCACTTACAGTACAGCTCTCTACAATGAGCAGTTCTTC.

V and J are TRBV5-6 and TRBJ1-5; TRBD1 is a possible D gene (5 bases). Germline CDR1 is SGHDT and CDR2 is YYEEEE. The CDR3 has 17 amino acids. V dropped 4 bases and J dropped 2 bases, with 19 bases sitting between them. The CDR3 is CASSAGRYDYGNQPQHF. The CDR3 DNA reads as TGTGCCAGCAGCGCGGGACGGTACGATTATGGCAATCAGCCCCAGCATTTT.